These T cell receptor beta chains were read from a single sample in a study of blood T cell repertoires in COVID-19. Libraries were prepared by immunoSEQ multiplex PCR; TCRdb keeps only in-frame clonotypes and omits some of them. The sample carries under 35,000 clones, around 80% recorded once. The sequenced sample consisted of peripheral blood. The receptors originated from a man older than 75 with acute or convalescent COVID-19. CDR3s include the opening cysteine and the closing phenylalanine or tryptophan. The order of the fields is J gene, D gene, V gene, clone size, CDR3 DNA, CDR3 protein. A D gene is named only where the DNA matches it firmly. The size field is filled for only some rows; it gives once, few, many or a size class.

>TRBJ1-3|TRBD1|TRBV30|.
TGTGCCTGGGACAGGGGGGGTTTTTCTGGAAACACCATATATTTT
CAWDRGGFSGNTIYF
>TRBJ1-1|.|TRBV5-6|.
TGTGCCAGCAGCTTGGACAGTTATGTCATGAACACTGAAGCTTTCTTT
CASSLDSYVMNTEAFF
>TRBJ2-6|TRBD1|TRBV4-2|.
TGTGCCAGCAGCCAACAACGGACAGGGGGTGGAGGGGCCAACGTCCTGACTTTC
CASSQQRTGGGGANVLTF
>TRBJ1-6|TRBD1|TRBV7-2|.
TGTGCCAGCAGCCCTGGACAGGGGTATTCACCCCTCCACTTT
CASSPGQGYSPLHF
>TRBJ1-2|.|TRBV4-1|.
TGCGCCAGCAGCCAAACAGAAAGTTCCTATGGCTACACCTTC
CASSQTESSYGYTF
>TRBJ2-7|TRBD1|TRBV6-1|.
TGTGCCAGCAGTCCCGGGACAGGGGAGGACGAGCAGTACTTC
CASSPGTGEDEQYF
>TRBJ2-2|TRBD1|TRBV27|.
TGTGCCAGCAGTTTATCTGGGACAGGCCGGGGCGGGAAGCGGACCGGGGAGCTGTTTTTT
CASSLSGTGRGGKRTGELFF
>TRBJ1-6|TRBD1|TRBV2|.
TGTGCCAGCAGTGATCTAGGCAGGGGGCAATCACCCCTCCACTTT
CASSDLGRGQSPLHF
>TRBJ2-5|TRBD2|TRBV5-1|.
TGCGCCAGCACCCTGGGACTAGCGGGGAACCTTCGGGAGACCCAGTACTTC
CASTLGLAGNLRETQYF
>TRBJ1-2|TRBD1|TRBV4-3|.
TGCGCCAGCAGCCAACGACAGGGTGAAGGGTATGGCTACACCTTC
CASSQRQGEGYGYTF
>TRBJ1-1|TRBD1|TRBV4-3|.
TGCGCCAGCAGCCAGCACGACAGGGACACTGAAGCTTTCTTT
CASSQHDRDTEAFF
>TRBJ2-3|.|TRBV5-5|.
TGTGCCAGCAGCTTTTGGGGCGATTCAGATACGCAGTATTTT
CASSFWGDSDTQYF
>TRBJ1-1|.|TRBV5-1|.
TGCGCCAGCAGCTTAAGGAGCCCCCAGGCGGGGGGGAATACTGAAGCTTTCTTT
CASSLRSPQAGGNTEAFF
>TRBJ2-7|.|TRBV30|.
TGTGCCTGGAGTAGAGGGGGATCCCTGGGGGAGCAGTACTTC
CAWSRGGSLGEQYF
>TRBJ2-3|.|TRBV7-9|.
TGTGCCAGCAGCGAGAGAACTGGGACACTAGATACGCAGTATTTT
CASSERTGTLDTQYF
>TRBJ1-1|TRBD1|TRBV18|.
TGTGCCAGCTCACCGGGGACAGGGGATAGTGGTGAAGCTTTCTTT
CASSPGTGDSGEAFF
>TRBJ2-7|.|TRBV5-1|.
TGCGCCAGCAGCTTTTCCGGACCCGGAGGCGAGCAGTACTTC
CASSFSGPGGEQYF
>TRBJ1-1|.|TRBV2|.
TGTGCCAGCACCCGGGACACTGAAGCTTTCTTT
CASTRDTEAFF
>TRBJ1-4|TRBD1|TRBV10-3|.
TGTGCCATCAGTGAACCTGGACAGGGTGAAAAACTGTTTTTT
CAISEPGQGEKLFF
>TRBJ1-2|.|TRBV27|.
TGTGCCAGCCACAGGGTAAATTCTGAAGGCTACACCTTC
CASHRVNSEGYTF
>TRBJ2-6|.|TRBV19|.
TGTGCCAGTACGGGCAGGGGCCCCCTTGCTGGGGCCAACGTCCTGACTTTC
CASTGRGPLAGANVLTF
>TRBJ2-7|.|TRBV5-5|.
TGTGCCAGCAGCCCGGACACTGTTAGACCCTACGAGCAGTACTTC
CASSPDTVRPYEQYF
>TRBJ1-5|TRBD1|TRBV28|.
TGTGCCAGCAGTTTTGGGGACAGGGGTCAGCCCCAGCATTTT
CASSFGDRGQPQHF
>TRBJ2-1|TRBD2|TRBV6-6|few
TGTGCCAGCAGTTACCCAGCGGGAGGGCCGGGGTATGAGCAGTTCTTC
CASSYPAGGPGYEQFF
>TRBJ2-7|TRBD1|TRBV27|once
TGTGCCAGCAGTCAACTGACAGGGTATGAGCAGTACTTC
CASSQLTGYEQYF
>TRBJ1-4|.|TRBV7-8|.
TGTGCCAGCAGTGCCAGGGCCGGGACTAATGAAAAACTGTTTTTT
CASSARAGTNEKLFF
>TRBJ2-4|.|TRBV12-3/TRBV12-4|.
TGTGCCAGCAGTGACTGGTCCAAAAACATTCAGTACTTC
CASSDWSKNIQYF
>TRBJ2-7|TRBD2|TRBV11-2|.
TGTGCCAGCAGCTTAGGGACTAGCGGGGACTACGAGCAGTACTTC
CASSLGTSGDYEQYF
>TRBJ2-4|TRBD2|TRBV4-1|.
TGCGCCAGCAGCCAAGGACTAGCGGGAAGAACCCTAGCCAAAAACATTCAGTACTTC
CASSQGLAGRTLAKNIQYF
>TRBJ2-7|TRBD1|TRBV5-8|.
TGTGCCAGCAGCACTCGGACAGGGTTCGTCGACGAGCAGTACTTC
CASSTRTGFVDEQYF
>TRBJ1-1|.|TRBV27|few
TGTGCCACCTCCTATCGTATGAACACTGAAGCTTTCTTT
CATSYRMNTEAFF
>TRBJ2-3|.|TRBV23-1|.
TGCGCCAGCAGTCTTGGGAGTTTGGATACGCAGTATTTT
CASSLGSLDTQYF
>TRBJ1-2|.|TRBV18|.
TGTGCCAGCTCACCAGACCCCGGGAGGAATTATGGCTACACCTTC
CASSPDPGRNYGYTF
>TRBJ2-2|.|TRBV10-1|.
TGCGCCAGCAGTGGAAACAGCACCGGGGAGCTGTTTTTT
CASSGNSTGELFF
>TRBJ1-1|.|TRBV5-1|.
TGCGCCAGCAGCCTAACCAACCAGAACACTGAAGCTTTCTTT
CASSLTNQNTEAFF
>TRBJ2-7|.|TRBV12-3/TRBV12-4|once
TGTGCCAGCAGTTTGAGCGGCGCGGACGAGCAGTACTTC
CASSLSGADEQYF
>TRBJ2-5|.|TRBV28|.
TGTGCCAGCACCGAACAGGGGGGGCAGACCCAGTACTTC
CASTEQGGQTQYF
>TRBJ2-2|TRBD2|TRBV16|.
TGTGCCAGCAGCCAATTTTCTAGCGGGGCTACCGGGGAGCTGTTTTTT
CASSQFSSGATGELFF
>TRBJ1-5|TRBD1|TRBV6-1|few
TGTGCCAGCAGTGAGACAGGGATGAGAGGTCAGCCCCAGCATTTT
CASSETGMRGQPQHF
>TRBJ1-5|TRBD1|TRBV7-8|.
TGTGCCAGCAGTGGACAGGGGGTAACTCTTAGCAATCAGCCCCAGCATTTT
CASSGQGVTLSNQPQHF